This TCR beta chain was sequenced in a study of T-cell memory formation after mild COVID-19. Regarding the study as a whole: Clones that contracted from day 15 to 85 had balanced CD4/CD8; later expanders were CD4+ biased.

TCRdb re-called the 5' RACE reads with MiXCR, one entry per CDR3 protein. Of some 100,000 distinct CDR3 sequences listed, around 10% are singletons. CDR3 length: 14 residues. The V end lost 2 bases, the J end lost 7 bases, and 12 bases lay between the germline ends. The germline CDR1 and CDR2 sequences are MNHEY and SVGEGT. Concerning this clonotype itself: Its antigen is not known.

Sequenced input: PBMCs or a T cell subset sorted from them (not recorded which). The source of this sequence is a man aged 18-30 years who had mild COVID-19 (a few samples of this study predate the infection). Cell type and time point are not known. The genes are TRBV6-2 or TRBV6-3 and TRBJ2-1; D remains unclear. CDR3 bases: TGTGCCAGCAGTTACCAGGAACTCGGTAATGAGCAGTTCTTC. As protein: CASSYQELGNEQFF.